This T cell receptor beta chain emerged from a study of T cell responses to AZD1222 COVID-19 vaccine. Whole-study findings and limits: Baseline testing showed seropositivity in only a handful of AZD1222 recipients. Close to half of all spike-specific TCRs reportedly target regions of the variants that are unmutated. Sampling that yielded the repertoires occurred only after the peak T cell response. Spike-specific TCR breadth rose after two AZD1222 doses, and depth rose as well.

Only in-frame clones appear in the TCRdb table, and some are missing; sequencing was by immunoSEQ multiplex PCR. The sample lists over 150,000 clones; roughly 92% were seen once. About this clone itself: The antigen remains unidentified.

The material sequenced was peripheral blood, taken 28 days after the second AZD1222 dose. The receptor was derived from an adult who received the AZD1222 COVID-19 vaccine.

Here the CDR3 reads CASARSRTGNEQFF. The CDR3 nucleotides read TGTGCCAGCGCCCGGAGTCGGACGGGCAATGAGCAGTTCTTC. The rearrangement uses TRBV2 and TRBJ2-1; D not certain. Germline lookup yields CDR1 SNHLY and CDR2 FYNNEI. The germline V and J ends were trimmed by 8 bases and 6 bases, with 17 bases remaining between them. This CDR3 spans 14 amino acids.